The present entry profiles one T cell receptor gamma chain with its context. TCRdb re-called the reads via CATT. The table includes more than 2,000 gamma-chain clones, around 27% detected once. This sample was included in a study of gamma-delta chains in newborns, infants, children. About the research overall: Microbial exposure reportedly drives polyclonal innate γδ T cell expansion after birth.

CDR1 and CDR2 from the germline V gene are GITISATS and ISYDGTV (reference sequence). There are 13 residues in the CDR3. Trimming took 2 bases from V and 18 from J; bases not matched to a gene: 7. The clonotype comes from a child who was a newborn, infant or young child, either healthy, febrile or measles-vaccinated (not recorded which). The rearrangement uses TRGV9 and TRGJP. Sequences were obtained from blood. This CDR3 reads CALWEDPGKIKVF. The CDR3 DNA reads TGTGCCTTGTGGGAGGATCCGGGAAAAATCAAGGTATTT.